Listed below are T cell receptor beta chains from one sample, sequenced in a study of Ad26.COV2.S vaccination and SARS-CoV-2 variants. TCRdb keeps only in-frame clones here, not all; method: immunoSEQ multiplex PCR. The sample records about 440,000 clones, 90% being singletons. The starting material was peripheral blood, obtained in a trial of Ad26.COV2.S vaccine versus placebo. All receptors come from a person aged 18 to 59 who received the Ad26.COV2.S COVID-19 vaccine or a placebo. The CDR3 runs from the conserved cysteine through the conserved F or W. The order of the fields is V gene, clone size, CDR3 length, D gene, J gene, CDR3 protein, CDR3 DNA. A D gene is named only where the DNA matches it firmly. Clone sizes are given selectively: once, few, many, or a class where the clone is expanded.

TRBV11-3,-,16,-,TRBJ2-2,CASSSRAGRGTGELFF,TGTGCCAGCAGCTCTCGGGCGGGCAGAGGGACCGGGGAGCTGTTTTTT
TRBV6-2/TRBV6-3,-,17,TRBD2,TRBJ2-1,CASSYEGLAGIYNEQFF,TGTGCCAGCAGTTACGAGGGACTAGCGGGAATCTACAATGAGCAGTTCTTC
TRBV2,-,15,-,TRBJ2-7,CAGSSWGTSSYEQYF,TGTGCCGGGTCGAGCTGGGGCACGAGCTCCTACGAGCAGTACTTC
TRBV19,-,15,TRBD2,TRBJ2-2,CASSGGTSRSGELFF,TGTGCCAGTAGTGGGGGGACTAGCAGGTCCGGGGAGCTGTTTTTT
TRBV4-2,-,15,-,TRBJ2-1,CASSQDPGFYNEQFF,TGTGCCAGCAGCCAAGATCCTGGCTTTTACAATGAGCAGTTCTTC
TRBV5-6,-,15,TRBD1,TRBJ1-4,CASSLVGTANEKLFF,TGTGCCAGCAGCTTGGTGGGGACAGCTAATGAAAAACTGTTTTTT
TRBV28,-,15,-,TRBJ2-7,CASSSSRAAFYEQYF,TGTGCCAGCAGTTCCTCCAGGGCCGCCTTCTACGAGCAGTACTTC
TRBV2,-,12,-,TRBJ1-4,CASRQHGEKLFF,TGTGCCAGCAGACAACACGGTGAAAAACTGTTTTTT
TRBV7-9,-,16,TRBD2,TRBJ2-1,CASSPASGPFYNEQFF,TGTGCCAGCAGCCCCGCTAGCGGACCTTTCTACAATGAGCAGTTCTTC
TRBV9,few,18,TRBD2,TRBJ2-1,CASSVEPSPAGGVDEQFF,TGTGCCAGCAGCGTAGAACCCTCCCCGGCGGGAGGGGTGGATGAGCAGTTCTTC
TRBV7-2,-,14,TRBD1,TRBJ2-5,CASSSDRGQETQYF,TGTGCCAGCAGCTCGGACAGGGGCCAAGAGACCCAGTACTTC
TRBV18,-,15,-,TRBJ1-5,CASSPSQGSNQPQHF,TGTGCCAGCTCACCGAGTCAGGGTAGCAATCAGCCCCAGCATTTT
TRBV6-1,-,12,-,TRBJ2-4,CASSEYGNIQYF,TGTGCCAGCAGTGAATATGGGAACATTCAGTACTTC
TRBV28,-,16,TRBD1,TRBJ2-4,CASSFIQGQGWNIQYF,TGTGCCAGCAGTTTCATTCAGGGACAGGGTTGGAACATTCAGTACTTC
TRBV7-9,few,12,-,TRBJ1-1,CASSLRDTEAFF,TGTGCCAGCAGCTTACGGGACACTGAAGCTTTCTTT
TRBV7-8,-,17,TRBD1,TRBJ2-1,CASSPLLGQSSYNEQFF,TGTGCCAGCAGCCCCCTACTGGGACAGAGCTCCTACAATGAGCAGTTCTTC
TRBV4-3,-,17,TRBD1,TRBJ1-6,CASSLATGGELNSPLHF,TGCGCCAGCAGCCTAGCGACAGGGGGCGAACTTAATTCACCCCTCCACTTT
TRBV7-2,-,12,-,TRBJ2-2,CASSHLTGELFF,TGTGCCAGCAGCCATCTCACCGGGGAGCTGTTTTTT
TRBV7-9,-,14,TRBD1,TRBJ1-4,CASSLGQYNEKLFF,TGTGCCAGCAGCCTGGGACAGTATAATGAAAAACTGTTTTTT
TRBV24-1,-,13,-,TRBJ2-1,CATSDRSVHEQFF,TGTGCCACCAGTGATCGTAGTGTTCATGAGCAGTTCTTC
TRBV20-1,-,11,-,TRBJ1-4,CSARGIEKLFF,TGCAGTGCTAGAGGAATTGAAAAACTGTTTTTT
TRBV9,once,18,TRBD2,TRBJ2-1,CASSVGGLAGVLGNEQFF,TGTGCCAGCAGCGTAGGAGGACTAGCGGGAGTATTAGGGAATGAGCAGTTCTTC
TRBV2,-,15,TRBD1,TRBJ2-5,CASSPGQGGRKTQYF,TGTGCCAGCAGCCCGGGACAGGGGGGGAGGAAGACCCAGTACTTC
TRBV27,-,13,TRBD1,TRBJ1-5,CASSSRGHQPQHF,TGTGCCAGCAGTTCCAGGGGGCATCAGCCCCAGCATTTT
TRBV11-3,once,16,-,TRBJ2-1,CASSSGEEWGYNEQFF,TGTGCCAGCAGCTCTGGGGAGGAGTGGGGGTACAATGAGCAGTTCTTC
TRBV15,-,18,TRBD1,TRBJ1-1,CATRRGGQGAFLATEAFF,TGTGCCACCAGGAGGGGGGGACAGGGGGCGTTTTTGGCGACTGAAGCTTTCTTT
TRBV10-2,-,12,-,TRBJ2-5,CASSEPGETQYF,TGCGCCAGCAGTGAGCCGGGAGAGACCCAGTACTTC
TRBV5-1,-,14,-,TRBJ2-5,CASSLEAGIETQYF,TGCGCCAGCAGCTTGGAGGCAGGGATAGAGACCCAGTACTTC
TRBV2,-,14,-,TRBJ2-7,CASRGLDGTYEQYF,TGTGCCAGCAGGGGGTTGGACGGCACCTACGAGCAGTACTTC
TRBV27,once,16,-,TRBJ2-2,CASSLSPTGRAGELFF,TGTGCCAGCAGTTTGTCCCCTACCGGGAGAGCCGGGGAGCTGTTTTTT
TRBV27,-,14,-,TRBJ2-7,CASSFGTPEEEQYF,TGTGCCAGCAGCTTCGGGACCCCAGAGGAGGAGCAGTACTTC
TRBV27,-,15,-,TRBJ2-5,CASSTYGRLKETQYF,TGTGCCAGCAGCACTTATGGACGGTTAAAAGAGACCCAGTACTTC
TRBV5-4,-,15,TRBD2,TRBJ2-5,CASSGTSGRQETQYF,TGTGCCAGCAGCGGTACTAGCGGGCGCCAAGAGACCCAGTACTTC
TRBV14,-,15,-,TRBJ2-7,CASSQGNLVFYEQYF,TGTGCCAGCAGCCAAGGAAATTTGGTTTTCTACGAGCAGTACTTC
TRBV27,few,13,-,TRBJ2-2,CASSSSGSGELFF,TGTGCCAGCAGTTCCTCTGGCTCCGGGGAGCTGTTTTTT
TRBV6-6,-,14,TRBD1,TRBJ1-4,CASRGTGDYEKLFF,TGTGCCAGCAGGGGGACAGGGGATTATGAAAAACTGTTTTTT
TRBV27,-,13,-,TRBJ2-7,CASSSLGPYEQYF,TGTGCCAGCAGTTCCCTCGGGCCCTACGAGCAGTACTTC
TRBV15,-,14,TRBD2,TRBJ2-7,CATSRVISGNEQYF,TGTGCCACCAGCAGAGTCATCAGCGGGAACGAGCAGTACTTC
TRBV18,-,16,-,TRBJ2-1,CASSPFLEQYNNEQFF,TGTGCCAGCTCACCATTTTTAGAACAATACAACAATGAGCAGTTCTTC
TRBV30,once,15,TRBD1,TRBJ1-1,CAWSAETGWGTEAFF,TGTGCCTGGAGTGCAGAGACAGGGTGGGGCACTGAAGCTTTCTTT
TRBV27,-,16,TRBD2,TRBJ2-7,CASSPRELAVPYEQYF,TGTGCCAGCAGTCCTAGGGAGCTAGCGGTACCCTACGAGCAGTACTTC
TRBV9,-,16,TRBD2,TRBJ2-3,CASSPGLAWSTDTQYF,TGTGCCAGCAGCCCCGGACTAGCTTGGAGCACAGATACGCAGTATTTT
TRBV27,-,13,-,TRBJ2-7,CASSSTGSGEQYF,TGTGCCAGCAGTTCTACAGGGTCGGGGGAGCAGTACTTC
TRBV10-3,-,12,-,TRBJ2-7,CAIRSQGYEQYF,TGTGCCATCAGGTCCCAGGGCTACGAGCAGTACTTC
TRBV6-1,-,17,TRBD2,TRBJ2-3,CASSEARTSGGTDTQYF,TGTGCCAGCAGTGAAGCGCGGACTAGCGGTGGCACAGATACGCAGTATTTT
TRBV6-5,-,13,-,TRBJ1-1,CASSRGSATEAFF,TGTGCCAGCAGTAGGGGAAGTGCCACTGAAGCTTTCTTT
TRBV18,-,16,-,TRBJ2-3,CASSPRASHPTDTQYF,TGTGCCAGCTCACCAAGGGCTTCTCATCCCACAGATACGCAGTATTTT
TRBV7-2,-,15,-,TRBJ1-1,CASSSSPAMNTEAFF,TGTGCCAGCAGCTCATCCCCGGCTATGAACACTGAAGCTTTCTTT
TRBV7-9,-,12,-,TRBJ1-3,CASSLRENTIYF,TGTGCCAGCAGCTTGAGGGAAAACACCATATATTTT
TRBV7-2,-,14,-,TRBJ2-1,CASSLGFSSIEQFF,TGTGCCAGCAGCTTAGGGTTCTCCTCCATAGAGCAGTTCTTC
TRBV28,-,20,TRBD2,TRBJ2-7,CASSSTDTIWGSGNFYEQYF,TGTGCCAGCAGTTCGACTGATACAATATGGGGTAGCGGGAACTTCTACGAGCAGTACTTC
TRBV7-9,-,15,TRBD2,TRBJ2-1,CASSHGSGRAGEQFF,TGTGCCAGCAGCCACGGTAGCGGGAGGGCCGGGGAGCAGTTCTTC
TRBV7-2,-,14,TRBD2,TRBJ2-3,CASSFSGSTDTQYF,TGTGCCAGCAGCTTTAGCGGGAGCACAGATACGCAGTATTTT
TRBV21-1,-,18,-,TRBJ2-2,CASSKWTSGRGGTGELFF,TGTGCCAGCAGCAAGTGGACTAGCGGGAGAGGGGGCACCGGGGAGCTGTTTTTT
TRBV29-1,-,14,TRBD1,TRBJ2-5,CSVELGQGRETQYF,TGCAGCGTTGAACTGGGACAGGGACGGGAGACCCAGTACTTC